Listed below are T cell receptor beta chains from one sample, sequenced in a study of T-cell memory formation after mild COVID-19. TCRdb reprocessed the 5' RACE reads with MiXCR, giving one entry per CDR3 protein. In the table there are under 300,000 distinct CDR3 sequences, around 17% of which are singletons. Input material: PBMCs or a T cell subset sorted from them (not recorded which). The receptors here all came from a man younger than 30 who had mild COVID-19 (a few samples of this study predate the infection). Cell type and time point are not known. The CDR3 runs from the conserved cysteine through the conserved F or W. A D gene is named only where the DNA matches it firmly. A clone size is listed for some rows: how often the clone was seen (once, few, many), or a class if it is expanded.

CDR3 DNA | CDR3 protein | clone size | V gene | D gene | J gene
TGTGCCAGCAGTGAAGCTCGACAGATAGGGGGTACTGAAGCTTTCTTT | CASSEARQIGGTEAFF | few | TRBV2 | . | TRBJ1-1
TGTGCCAGCAGTTTTGGGGGGCTGGCTGGAAACACCATATATTTT | CASSFGGLAGNTIYF | . | TRBV12-3/TRBV12-4 | . | TRBJ1-3
TGTGCCAGCAGATTAAGAACAGGGGGCTCTGGGGCCAACGTCCTGACTTTC | CASRLRTGGSGANVLTF | few | TRBV7-9 | TRBD1 | TRBJ2-6
TGTGCCAGCAGTCGAAGGGAAGGCGGCTACACCTTC | CASSRREGGYTF | . | TRBV6-2/TRBV6-3 | . | TRBJ1-2
TGCAGCGTTCGTCCCTACCTAGCGGGGGGCCAAGAGACCCAGTACTTC | CSVRPYLAGGQETQYF | few | TRBV29-1 | TRBD2 | TRBJ2-5
TGCAGTGCTACCGGTGACAGGGCACCCTACGAGCAGTACTTC | CSATGDRAPYEQYF | . | TRBV20-1 | TRBD1 | TRBJ2-7
TGTGCCACCTCGGACAGGTGGGTCAATCAGCCCCAGCATTTT | CATSDRWVNQPQHF | . | TRBV27 | TRBD1 | TRBJ1-5
TGTGCCATCAGTGAACTAGCGGGGGACCAAGAGACCCAGTACTTC | CAISELAGDQETQYF | . | TRBV10-3 | TRBD2 | TRBJ2-5
TGCAGCGTTGAATCTGTTTCTCACACCGGGGAGCTGTTTTTT | CSVESVSHTGELFF | few | TRBV29-1 | . | TRBJ2-2
TGCGCCAGCAGCCAAGTTACAGGGGCCTACGAGCAGTACTTC | CASSQVTGAYEQYF | . | TRBV4-1 | TRBD1 | TRBJ2-7
TGTGCCAGCTCACCACCGTCCCGGACCGATGGCTACACCTTC | CASSPPSRTDGYTF | once | TRBV18 | . | TRBJ1-2
TGTGCCAGCAGCCCAACTAGTATCACAGATACGCAGTATTTT | CASSPTSITDTQYF | . | TRBV11-2 | . | TRBJ2-3
TGTGCCAGCAGCGTAGCAGTGGGACAGGGGACAGATACGCAGTATTTT | CASSVAVGQGTDTQYF | few | TRBV9 | TRBD1 | TRBJ2-3
TGCGCCAGCAGCTTGGCACTAGCGGTATCCTACGAGCAGTACTTC | CASSLALAVSYEQYF | . | TRBV5-1 | TRBD2 | TRBJ2-7
TGCAGCGTAGGGGACGCAAGCAATTCACCCCTCCACTTT | CSVGDASNSPLHF | . | TRBV29-1 | . | TRBJ1-6
TGTGCCAGCAGCTTAGTTGCAGCGGGGGCAGGTGCAGATACGCAGTATTTT | CASSLVAAGAGADTQYF | few | TRBV7-2 | TRBD2 | TRBJ2-3
TGTGCCAGCAGTTACCCCCCCGGGGAGCTGTTTTTT | CASSYPPGELFF | many | TRBV6-2/TRBV6-3 | . | TRBJ2-2
TGCGCCAGCAGCTATGTACAGGGCCTCACAGATACGCAGTATTTT | CASSYVQGLTDTQYF | . | TRBV4-1 | . | TRBJ2-3
TGTGCCAGCAGTGCTGAGGGGACAGGGAGTGAAAAACTGTTTTTT | CASSAEGTGSEKLFF | few | TRBV2 | TRBD1 | TRBJ1-4
TGTGCCAGCAGCCGAACAGGGAGAAATCAGCCCCAGCATTTT | CASSRTGRNQPQHF | . | TRBV7-6 | . | TRBJ1-5
TGTGCCAGCAGCCAGGGCCTTCTGGAGCTGTTTTTT | CASSQGLLELFF | . | TRBV6-2/TRBV6-3 | . | TRBJ2-2
TGTGCCAGCAGCTCCAAAGGGGATGGCTACACCTTC | CASSSKGDGYTF | few | TRBV7-9 | . | TRBJ1-2
TGTGCCAGCAGCGAGAGCAGGGTGTCGTACACTGAAGCTTTCTTT | CASSESRVSYTEAFF | few | TRBV7-2 | . | TRBJ1-1
TGTGCCAGCAGCTCCCCGGACAGGGAATTTTCCTACGAGCAGTACTTC | CASSSPDREFSYEQYF | . | TRBV7-2 | TRBD1 | TRBJ2-7
TGTGCCTGGAATGGGGGGAACTATGGCTACACCTTC | CAWNGGNYGYTF | . | TRBV30 | . | TRBJ1-2